One and the same sample provided the 25 T cell receptor beta chains below, sequenced in a study of glioma-infiltrating T cells. Amplification of TCR alpha and beta CDR3 regions from RNA used iRepertoire nested multiplex PCR. MiXCR, run by TCRdb on the multiplex PCR reads, gives a single entry per CDR3 protein. The data show around 100,000 distinct CDR3 sequences, 25% to 30% seen once. Specimen: glioma tissue, nonneoplastic brain tissue, or PBMCs (not recorded which). These receptors all stem from a human donor with low-grade glioma or glioblastoma, undergoing nonglioma brain surgery, or in good health (not recorded which).

The V and J genes are TRBV5-4 and TRBJ2-7; D ambiguous. The CDR3 spans 13 residues. Germline V lookup: CDR1 SGHNT, CDR2 YYREEE (reference sequence). Trimming took off 1 base at V and 3 bases at J, with 8 bases between the two ends. The CDR3 DNA sequence: TGTGCCAGCAGCTTGTTCGGCAACTACGAGCAGTACTTC. It yields the protein CASSLFGNYEQYF.

In this sample, this clonotype turned up many times. The J gene is TRBJ1-5, the V gene TRBV19; the match to TRBD1 covers 9 bases. V shed 7 bases, J shed 4 bases, and the junction held 5 bases outside the gene matches. CDR1 is LNHDA, CDR2 SQIVND, per germline (reference sequence). The CDR3 covers 14 residues. DNA for the CDR3: TGTGCCAGTAAACCGGGACAGGGAAATCAGCCCCAGCATTTT. Translated, it gives CASKPGQGNQPQHF.

The chain joins TRBV5-1 to TRBJ2-1; D uncertain. Germline V CDR1 and CDR2: SGHRS, YFSETQ. The CDR3 has 14 residues. Trimming took off 7 bases at V and 5 bases at J, with 16 bases between the two ends. CDR3 region: CASRAGLPHNEQFF. The CDR3 nucleotides read TGCGCCAGCCGTGCCGGGCTCCCTCACAATGAGCAGTTCTTC.

This clonotype was observed once. The CDR3 DNA is TGTGCCAGTTTTTCGGGGTTCCTGTCTGGGGCCAACGTCCTGACTTTC. This translates into CASFSGFLSGANVLTF. V usage is TRBV27 and J usage is TRBJ2-6; a weak D match, TRBD2 (5 bases). V was trimmed by 9 bases and J by 1 base, leaving 16 bases between them. The CDR3 is 16 amino acids. Germline assignment: CDR1 MNHEY and CDR2 SMNVEV (reference sequence). The variable domain in full, with the rest retrieved from reference TRBV27 and TRBJ2-6, is EAQVTQNPRYLITVTGKKLTVTCSQNMNHEYMSWYRQDPGLGLRQIYYSMNVEVTDKGDVPEGYKVSRKEKRNFPLILESPSPNQTSLYFCASFSGFLSGANVLTFGAGSRLTVL.

This clonotype was counted at least ten times. The chain combines TRBV27 with TRBJ2-7, with D unclear. Germline values: CDR1 MNHEY, CDR2 SMNVEV (reference sequence). The V end lost 6 bases, the J end lost 3 bases, and 9 bases lay between the germline ends. The CDR3 consists of 12 residues. The CDR3 DNA reads as TGTGCCAGCAGAGGGTGGGACTACGAGCAGTACTTC. It codes for CASRGWDYEQYF.

This clonotype was seen repeatedly, ten times or more. The chain has TRBV6-1 and TRBJ2-7; D perhaps matches TRBD1 (5 bases). Trimming took 5 bases from V and 2 from J, leaving 13 bases between them. Germline CDR1 and CDR2: MNHNS and SASEGT. The CDR3 length is 14 residues. The CDR3 DNA sequence: TGTGCCAGCAGTTTTACAGGTGTTACCTACGAGCAGTACTTC. Translating it yields CASSFTGVTYEQYF.

The chain joins TRBV3-1 to TRBJ1-1; 11 positions agree with TRBD1. Looked up from germline, CDR1 is LGHDT and CDR2 is YNNKEL (reference sequence). V was clipped by 4 bases and J by 0 bases; unmatched bases: 10. The CDR3 consists of 18 residues. The CDR3 spells CASSPIGTGGDMNTEAFF. The CDR3 DNA reads TGTGCCAGCAGCCCTATCGGGACAGGGGGGGATATGAACACTGAAGCTTTCTTT.

This clonotype has at least ten counts. CDR3 nucleotides: TGTGCCAGTGGACAGGAAGATACGCAGTATTTT. Translating it yields CASGQEDTQYF. This rearrangement joins TRBV10-3 to TRBJ2-3; 7 bases agree with TRBD1. The CDR3 contains 11 residues. The ends lost 10 bases at V and 5 bases at J; junction bases unmatched: 3. The germline CDR1 and CDR2 sequences are ENHRY and SYGVKD.

At least ten counts were recorded for this clonotype. The chain links TRBV20-1 to TRBJ2-1; TRBD2 aligns across 7 bases. The CDR3 sequence is 16 residues long. Looked up from germline, CDR1 is DFQATT and CDR2 is SNEGSKA (reference sequence). Trimming at V came to 3 bases and at J to 8 bases, leaving 16 bases not matched to a gene. The CDR3 sequence is CSASVASGQGSDEQFF. In nucleotides, the CDR3 is TGCAGTGCTAGTGTTGCTAGCGGACAAGGTAGCGATGAGCAGTTCTTC.

The chain carries TRBV3-1 and TRBJ2-1, with 7 bases identical to TRBD1. J gave up 8 bases and V 2 bases, and 3 bases lay outside the gene matches. The germline V gene has CDR1 LGHDT and CDR2 YNNKEL (reference sequence). The CDR3 has 13 amino acids. CDR3 sequence reads: CASSQNRGDEQFF. DNA of the CDR3: TGTGCCAGCAGCCAAAACAGGGGTGATGAGCAGTTCTTC.

This clonotype appeared many times. The chain carries TRBV20-1 and TRBJ1-5; maybe TRBD1 (5 bases). The CDR3 is made up of 16 amino acids. Germline V CDR1 and CDR2: DFQATT, SNEGSKA (reference sequence). Trimming took off 4 bases at V and 1 base at J, with 17 bases between the two ends. The CDR3 DNA reads as TGCAGTGCTACTTGGGGGAGCTCATCAAGCAATCAGCCCCAGCATTTT. Residues: CSATWGSSSSNQPQHF.

This clonotype was detected many times. The chain recombines TRBV20-1 with TRBJ1-5, with TRBD1 identical over 9 bases. V trimming: 7 bases; J trimming: 7 bases; junction bases outside the gene matches: 14. There are 15 residues in the CDR3. In germline, CDR1 is DFQATT, CDR2 SNEGSKA (reference sequence). The CDR3 sequence is CSVPRPGQGFQPQHF. The CDR3 DNA sequence: TGCAGTGTTCCTCGTCCGGGACAGGGTTTCCAGCCCCAGCATTTT.

This clonotype has just a few counts. The rearrangement uses TRBV12-3 or TRBV12-4 and TRBJ1-2; tentatively, D is TRBD1 (5 bases). This CDR3 has 12 residues. The V end was cut by 6 bases, the J end by 7 bases, with 12 bases between. The CDR3 sequence is CASRQANPGYTF. In DNA, the CDR3 is TGTGCCAGCAGACAGGCCAATCCTGGCTACACCTTC.

On this clonotype itself: A much bigger clone sits one base away, suggesting this may be a read error. This chain joins TRBV4-3 and TRBJ1-3; D not certain. The CDR3 is made up of 18 amino acids. Germline CDR1 LGHNA, CDR2 YSLEER. Trimming removed 0 bases at V and 0 bases at J, with 15 bases between. CDR3 protein: CASSQDRDAIPSGNTIYF. The DNA of the CDR3 is TGCGCCAGCAGCCAAGATCGGGATGCCATACCCTCTGGAAACACCATATATTTT.

Turning to this clonotype: A much larger clonotype is one base distant, so this may be a read error. The chain employs TRBV28 and TRBJ1-5; D gene uncertain. The CDR3 has 14 amino acids. Germline V gives CDR1 MDHEN, CDR2 SYDVKM. The CDR3 loop is CARSFSPSNQPQHF. The CDR3, as DNA: TGTGCCAGAAGTTTCAGTCCTAGCAATCAGCCCCAGCATTTT.

This clonotype was counted a few times. This may be a read error: a much more frequent sequence differs by one nucleotide. The rearrangement joins TRBV15 to TRBJ1-5, with D unclear. This CDR3 contains 15 residues. Germline CDR1 is LNHNV and CDR2 is YYDKDF (reference sequence). Here the CDR3 DNA reads TGTGCCGCCAGCAGAGATTTGGCAGAAAATCAGCCCCAGCATTTT. Its translation: CAASRDLAENQPQHF.

The genes are TRBV10-3 and TRBJ2-1, with 10 bases lining up with TRBD2. J gave up 3 bases and V 5 bases, and 1 base lay outside the gene matches. The CDR3 is 14 amino acids. Germline values: CDR1 ENHRY, CDR2 SYGVKD. CDR3: CAISPSGGYNEQFF. CDR3 DNA sequence: TGTGCCATCAGTCCTAGCGGGGGCTACAATGAGCAGTTCTTC.

Ten or more counts support this clonotype. The CDR3 is CASNPRGSSTDTQYF. CDR3 coding DNA: TGTGCCAGCAACCCCCGGGGGAGTAGCACAGATACGCAGTATTTT. The chain recombines TRBV14 with TRBJ2-3; a weak D match, TRBD2 (6 bases). The CDR3 is made up of 15 amino acids. Trimming removed 7 bases at V and 0 bases at J, with 14 bases between. From germline, CDR1 is SGHDN and CDR2 FVKESK.

The gene calls are TRBV2 and TRBJ2-1; D may be TRBD2 (7 bases). The length of the CDR3 is 16 residues. V was clipped by 2 bases and J by 0 bases, with 11 bases between them. Germline values: CDR1 SNHLY, CDR2 FYNNEI. For the CDR3, the DNA is TGTGCCAGCAGTGAATGGGGGGGCAGCTCCTACAATGAGCAGTTCTTC. This gives the protein CASSEWGGSSYNEQFF.

This clonotype was found many times. V is TRBV12-3 or TRBV12-4 and J is TRBJ2-3, with D perhaps given as TRBD1 or TRBD2 (7 bases each). The V end was cut by 10 bases, the J end by 5 bases, with 13 bases between. The CDR3 contains 12 residues. The CDR3 is CAIRGGGDTQYF. CDR3 coding DNA: TGTGCCATCAGGGGGGGGGGAGATACGCAGTATTTT.

This clonotype came up many times. J is TRBJ2-1 and V is TRBV28; D ambiguous. The CDR3 covers 16 residues. The germline CDR1 and CDR2 sequences are MDHEN and SYDVKM. V was shortened by 5 bases and J by 9 bases, with 23 bases between the two germline ends. CDR3 coding DNA: TGTGCCAGCAGTCCCCGAAAGACCCTCATGGGCGGTGAGCAGTTCTTC. Its protein product is CASSPRKTLMGGEQFF.

This clonotype came up many times. This rearrangement joins TRBV27 to TRBJ2-3; TRBD1 matches 7 bases. V dropped 4 bases and J dropped 4; count of bases not matched to a gene: 8. Germline-derived CDR1 and CDR2 are MNHEY and SMNVEV (reference sequence). This CDR3 has 15 residues. CDR3 coding DNA: TGTGCCAGCAGTTCGGGCAGGGGGTACGCAGATACGCAGTATTTT. Translation: CASSSGRGYADTQYF.

The V gene is TRBV18, the J gene TRBJ2-4, with 8 bases matching TRBD2. Unmatched junction bases numbered 4, after V lost 0 bases and J lost 3 bases. The CDR3 is made up of 16 amino acids. Germline values: CDR1 KGHSH, CDR2 LQKENI. For the CDR3, the DNA is TGTGCCAGCTCACCACCGCGAGCGGGGGACAAAAACATTCAGTACTTC. This gives the protein CASSPPRAGDKNIQYF.

Details on this clonotype: One base away lies a much larger clone, so this may be a sequencing read error. The V call is TRBV6-1, the J call TRBJ1-3; perhaps TRBD1 as D (6 bases). Germline CDR1 reads MNHNS; CDR2 reads SASEGT. V lost 7 bases, J lost 2 bases, and 12 bases lay in between. This CDR3 is 14 amino acids long. The CDR3: CASNPGTTGNTIYF. CDR3 bases: TGTGCCAGCAACCCCGGGACAACTGGAAACACCATATATTTT.

The chain is built from TRBV29-1 and TRBJ2-2; 10 bases line up with TRBD2. Unmatched junction bases numbered 6, after V lost 7 bases and J lost 4 bases. The CDR3 extends over 14 amino acids. CDR1 SQVTM and CDR2 ANQGSEA come from the germline V gene. CDR3: CSGAKRGGTGELFF. The CDR3 DNA is TGCAGCGGAGCAAAGCGGGGGGGCACCGGGGAGCTGTTTTTT.